Each of the 22 T cell receptor beta chains below was sequenced from the same sample in a study of blood T cell repertoires in COVID-19. Sequencing used immunoSEQ multiplex PCR; TCRdb keeps in-frame clones, though not all of them. The data contain about 270,000 clones, just under 90% of them singletons. Sample: PBMCs or T cells enriched from blood (not recorded which). Source of these receptors: a woman in her twenties or thirties with acute COVID-19.

The CDR3, as DNA: TGTGCCAGCAGCTTGGCGGGGGTTTGGGCCAAAAACATTCAGTACTTC. Its translation is CASSLAGVWAKNIQYF. J is TRBJ2-4 and V is TRBV5-5; maybe TRBD2 (6 bases). The CDR3 extends over 16 amino acids. V was cut by 0 bases and J by 1 base, with 11 bases left in between. Germline V gene data show CDR1 as SGHKS and CDR2 as YYEKEE (reference sequence).

The chain joins TRBV27 to TRBJ1-4, with D tentatively TRBD1 (5 bases). Germline values: CDR1 MNHEY, CDR2 SMNVEV (reference sequence). CDR3 length: 16 residues. V was clipped by 7 bases and J by 5 bases, with 20 bases between them. The CDR3 nucleotides read TGTGCCAGCACAAGAGAGGGGAGGCGGTCAAATGAAAAACTGTTTTTT. Encoded protein: CASTREGRRSNEKLFF.

This clone came up once. The genes are TRBV27 and TRBJ1-5; TRBD1 is a possible D gene (5 bases). Germline CDR1 MNHEY, CDR2 SMNVEV (reference sequence). The V end was cut by 5 bases, the J end by 3 bases, with 11 bases between. The CDR3 is made up of 14 amino acids. This CDR3 reads CASSPRQPNQPQHF. CDR3 DNA: TGTGCCAGCAGTCCTAGACAGCCCAATCAGCCCCAGCATTTT.

The chain employs TRBV10-3 and TRBJ1-2; D uncertain. The CDR3 is 15 amino acids. The V and J ends lost 2 bases and 6 bases respectively, with 16 bases between them. Germline assignment: CDR1 ENHRY and CDR2 SYGVKD. CDR3 in amino acids: CAISERVGSPDGYTF. The CDR3 DNA is TGTGCCATCAGTGAGCGGGTCGGGTCCCCTGATGGCTACACCTTC.

The chain recombines TRBV5-8 with TRBJ1-2; TRBD1 matches 7 bases. The trim removed 3 bases at V and 5 bases at J, leaving 7 bases unmatched. The length of the CDR3 is 14 residues. Germline V lookup: CDR1 SGHTS, CDR2 YDEGEE. The CDR3 loop is CASSSTGTVYGYTF. The CDR3 bases are TGTGCCAGCAGCTCTACCGGGACAGTGTATGGCTACACCTTC. The full variable domain, its missing parts supplied by reference TRBV5-8 and TRBJ1-2, is EAGVTQSPTHLIKTRGQQATLRCSPISGHTSVYWYQQALGLGLQFLLWYDEGEERNRGNFPPRFSGRQFPNYSSELNVNALELEDSALYLCASSSTGTVYGYTFGSGTRLTVV.

V and J are TRBV3-1 (or the pseudogene TRBV3-2) and TRBJ2-6, with 7 nucleotides matching TRBD2. Trimming removed 1 base from V and 3 bases from J; junction bases left unmatched: 3. In germline, CDR1 is LGHDT, CDR2 YNNKEL (reference sequence). The CDR3 consists of 16 residues. CDR3 coding DNA: TGTGCCAGCAGCCAAGGGGAGGGGAATGGGGCCAACGTCCTGACTTTC. It is translated as CASSQGEGNGANVLTF.

This chain joins TRBV7-9 and TRBJ2-2, with a weak D call TRBD2 (5 bases). There are 15 residues in the CDR3. Trimming removed 5 bases at V and 4 bases at J, with 14 bases between. Germline V gene data show CDR1 as SEHNR and CDR2 as FQNEAQ (reference sequence). The CDR3 DNA follows: TGTGCCAGCAGCCCCCCGGGGAAGGTCACCGGGGAGCTGTTTTTT. It translates to CASSPPGKVTGELFF.

The chain carries TRBV24-1 and TRBJ2-1, with 8 bases matching TRBD1. The CDR3 runs to 15 residues. V lost 4 bases, J lost 4 bases, and 5 bases stayed unmatched. CDR1 and CDR2 (germline): KGHDR, SFDVKD. CDR3 loop: CATSDSRTGYNEQFF. DNA for the CDR3: TGTGCCACCAGTGACTCAAGGACAGGGTACAATGAGCAGTTCTTC.

The chain recombines TRBV7-3 with TRBJ2-7; no firm D call. CDR1 and CDR2 (germline): SGHTA, FQGTGA. The germline V and J ends were trimmed by 5 bases and 6 bases, with 17 bases remaining between them. CDR3 length equals 14 residues. In DNA form, the CDR3 reads TGTGCCAGCAGCCCTCTCCCCTCTTCTTCCGAGCAGTACTTC. Its translation: CASSPLPSSSEQYF.

The V gene is TRBV18, the J gene TRBJ1-1; the D gene is possibly TRBD1 (6 bases). The germline gives CDR1 KGHSH, CDR2 LQKENI. V was pared by 6 bases and J by 3 bases, with 14 bases between. The CDR3 totals 14 residues. The CDR3: CASSQTGLDTEAFF. For the CDR3, the DNA is TGTGCCAGCTCCCAGACAGGTTTGGACACTGAAGCTTTCTTT.

The rearrangement joins TRBV7-9 to TRBJ2-1; 11 bases are shared with TRBD2. Germline assignment: CDR1 SEHNR and CDR2 FQNEAQ (reference sequence). The J segment lost 3 bases and the V segment lost 4 bases, leaving 2 bases of the junction unmatched. This CDR3 spans 15 amino acids. CDR3: CASSSLAGVYNEQFF. The CDR3, as DNA: TGTGCCAGCAGCTCACTAGCGGGAGTCTACAATGAGCAGTTCTTC.

J is TRBJ1-6 and V is TRBV29-1, with D hard to call. V was clipped by 6 bases and J by 7 bases, with 22 bases between them. This CDR3 has 16 amino acids. CDR1 SQVTM and CDR2 ANQGSEA come from the germline V gene. DNA of the CDR3: TGCAGCGTGGCCGTCTGGACCCGGGGTCCAAATTCACCCCTCCACTTT. Encoded protein: CSVAVWTRGPNSPLHF.

In nucleotides, the CDR3 is TGTGCCAGCAGCCCGGGCCGGGGAACTGAAGCTTTCTTT. Amino acids: CASSPGRGTEAFF. V is TRBV28 and J is TRBJ1-1; D remains ambiguous. Trimming shortened V by 6 bases and J by 5 bases, and 13 bases separated the two germline ends. Germline CDR1 is MDHEN and CDR2 is SYDVKM. This CDR3 has 13 amino acids.

This chain connects TRBV7-2 to TRBJ2-5; tentative D call: TRBD2 (6 bases). Germline V gene data show CDR1 as SGHTA and CDR2 as FQGNSA. Trimming took 5 bases from V and 3 from J, leaving 19 bases between them. This CDR3 is 16 amino acids long. The CDR3 bases are TGTGCCAGCAGCCTAAGTGGGGGGTTGGTAAAAGAGACCCAGTACTTC. Residues: CASSLSGGLVKETQYF.

V and J are TRBV10-3 and TRBJ1-3; no reliable D call. Deletions cut 0 bases from V and 2 bases from J, with 11 bases between. Germline assignment: CDR1 ENHRY and CDR2 SYGVKD. The CDR3 covers 16 residues. CDR3 amino acids: CAISESTGLTGNTIYF. The CDR3 DNA is TGTGCCATCAGTGAGTCGACTGGGTTGACTGGAAACACCATATATTTT.

The CDR3, as DNA: TGTGCCAGCAGTTTGGTGACAGGAAGCGATTCACCCCTCCACTTT. Translating it yields CASSLVTGSDSPLHF. The V and J genes are TRBV6-5 and TRBJ1-6; tentative D call: TRBD1 (6 bases). Germline CDR1 is MNHEY and CDR2 is SVGAGI. V was cut by 4 bases and J by 8 bases, with 15 bases left in between. This CDR3 is 15 amino acids long.

This rearrangement joins TRBV3-1 (or the pseudogene TRBV3-2) to TRBJ2-5; D perhaps matches TRBD1 (6 bases). Trimming cost V 3 bases and J 5 bases, with 10 bases left between them. Looked up from germline, CDR1 is LGHDT and CDR2 is YNNKEL (reference sequence). The CDR3 consists of 13 residues. CDR3 sequence reads: CASSQGAGETQYF. In nucleotides, the CDR3 is TGTGCCAGCAGCCAGGGGGCCGGGGAGACCCAGTACTTC.

The chain has TRBV29-1 and TRBJ2-2; 7 bases map to TRBD2. Germline CDR1 is SQVTM and CDR2 is ANQGSEA. This CDR3 comprises 15 residues. Trimming at V came to 0 bases and at J to 6 bases, leaving 7 bases not matched to a gene. The CDR3 DNA is TGCAGCGTTGAAGAGTCGGGACTACATCCCGGGGAGCTGTTTTTT. Protein: CSVEESGLHPGELFF.

V usage is TRBV7-9 and J usage is TRBJ2-1, with 13 bases fitting TRBD2. The junction had 3 bases not matched to a gene; V was cut back by 0 bases and J by 7 bases. CDR1 SEHNR and CDR2 FQNEAQ come from the germline V gene (reference sequence). CDR3 size: 16 residues. The CDR3 DNA is TGTGCCAGCAGCTTAGCTCGGACTAGCGGGAGAAATGAGCAGTTCTTC. Its protein product is CASSLARTSGRNEQFF.

Notes on this clone: Within the sample, other DNA sequences also encode this same CDR3. This chain links TRBV7-8 with TRBJ2-3; D not certain. The CDR3 loop spans 12 amino acids. Germline V gives CDR1 SGHVS, CDR2 FQNEAQ. Trimming cost V 5 bases and J 2 bases, with 5 bases left between them. DNA for the CDR3: TGTGCCAGCAGCCCCTCCACAGATACGCAGTATTTT. Encoded protein: CASSPSTDTQYF.

The rearrangement links TRBV27 to TRBJ2-7; a weak D match, TRBD2 (6 bases). Germline assignment: CDR1 MNHEY and CDR2 SMNVEV (reference sequence). V gave up 1 base and J gave up 2 bases, with 12 bases separating them. The CDR3 is 15 residues long. The CDR3 coding sequence is TGTGCCAGCAGTTTATTCGGCGGGATACCCTACGAGCAGTACTTC. Translated: CASSLFGGIPYEQYF.

The table lists this clone with a count of one. J is TRBJ1-3 and V is TRBV7-4; D perhaps matches TRBD1 (6 bases). V lost 1 base, J lost 4 bases, and 17 bases lay in between. The CDR3 spans 17 residues. Germline V gene lookup returns CDR1 SGHVT and CDR2 SQSDAQ. The CDR3 reads CASSLVTGPIEGNTIYF. The CDR3 bases are TGTGCCAGCAGCTTAGTAACAGGGCCAATTGAAGGAAACACCATATATTTT.